These 16 T cell receptor beta chains were sequenced from one sample in a study of T cells in Graves' hyperthyroidism and ophthalmopathy. The TCR beta CDR3 regions underwent amplification using RNA transcripts as the source. Carried out on the TCR CDR3, a first-round RT-PCR used the HTBI primer set. From the multiplex PCR reads, TCRdb called clonotypes with MiXCR, one entry per CDR3 protein. The top ten hold around two thirds of the sample, which has 140,000 or so distinct CDR3 sequences, approximately 20% seen once. Sequencing input: blood. These receptors were obtained from a woman in her forties or fifties with Graves' hyperthyroidism that later progressed to Graves' ophthalmopathy.

The chain carries TRBV28 and TRBJ2-1, with 7 nucleotides matching TRBD2. Germline trimming cut 1 base from V and 8 bases from J; bases unmatched to any gene: 8. CDR1 and CDR2 from the germline V gene are MDHEN and SYDVKM. The CDR3 runs to 15 residues. The CDR3 bases are TGTGCCAGCAGTTTATTGAGGGGAGGGCTCGATGAGCAGTTCTTC. It encodes CASSLLRGGLDEQFF.

Ten or more counts support this clonotype. CDR3 residues: CATSDRDSVHLYEQYF. The DNA of the CDR3 is TGTGCCACCAGTGATCGAGACAGCGTTCACCTCTACGAGCAGTACTTC. This chain uses TRBV24-1 with TRBJ2-7; a weak D match, TRBD1 (5 bases). The length of the CDR3 is 16 residues. The germline gives CDR1 KGHDR, CDR2 SFDVKD. V lost 3 bases and J 3 bases, leaving 17 bases between the germline ends.

The rearrangement uses TRBV27 and TRBJ2-1; 9 bases align to TRBD1. V gave up 5 bases and J gave up 5 bases; unmatched junction bases: 7. CDR3 length: 15 residues. Germline V CDR1 and CDR2: MNHEY, SMNVEV (reference sequence). The DNA for the CDR3 is TGTGCCAGCAGTGAAACCGGGACAGGGAACAATGAGCAGTTCTTC. Encoded protein: CASSETGTGNNEQFF.

This clonotype turned up a few times. The chain carries TRBV20-1 and TRBJ2-2; 11 bases map to TRBD2. Germline trimming cut 0 bases from V and 7 bases from J; bases unmatched to any gene: 4. This CDR3 comprises 15 residues. Germline lookup yields CDR1 DFQATT and CDR2 SNEGSKA (reference sequence). The CDR3 protein is CSARDLAGGGGELFF. For the CDR3, the DNA is TGCAGTGCTAGAGACCTAGCGGGGGGCGGCGGGGAGCTGTTTTTT.

This clonotype was recorded many times. V usage is TRBV7-3 and J usage is TRBJ2-1; TRBD2 might be the D (7 bases). Germline V gene sequence: CDR1 SGHTA, CDR2 FQGTGA. The CDR3 is 13 residues long. Trimming took 5 bases from V and 10 from J, leaving 15 bases between them. The CDR3 DNA follows: TGTGCCAGCAGCCGTTTCGAGGGGGGGGAGCAGTTCTTC. Translation: CASSRFEGGEQFF.

Ten or more counts support this clonotype. This chain connects TRBV27 to TRBJ2-1; a possible D gene is TRBD2 (5 bases). Germline-derived CDR1 and CDR2 are MNHEY and SMNVEV (reference sequence). Deletions cut 6 bases from V and 4 bases from J, with 13 bases between. This CDR3 is 14 amino acids long. The CDR3 reads CASRSFGRYNEQFF. In DNA, the CDR3 is TGTGCCAGCAGGAGTTTTGGGAGATACAATGAGCAGTTCTTC.

The chain employs TRBV11-1 and TRBJ2-1, with D perhaps TRBD2 (5 bases). Trimming left V 5 bases short and J 8 bases short, with 25 bases between. CDR1 is SGHAT, CDR2 FQDESV, per germline (reference sequence). The length of the CDR3 is 17 residues. The CDR3 coding sequence is TGTGCCAGCAGCCCCGTCTGGGGAGTGGATCTTAGGGATGAGCAGTTCTTC. Protein sequence: CASSPVWGVDLRDEQFF.

V and J are TRBV20-1 and TRBJ2-2; TRBD1 agrees at 9 bases. The trim removed 5 bases at V and 5 bases at J, leaving 12 bases unmatched. The CDR3 runs to 16 residues. Germline V gives CDR1 DFQATT, CDR2 SNEGSKA (reference sequence). The CDR3 bases are TGCAGTGCTCGTAAAGCCGGGACAGGGAGAACCGGGGAGCTGTTTTTT. Translation: CSARKAGTGRTGELFF.

This clonotype was counted at least ten times. The genes are TRBV7-2 and TRBJ1-1; TRBD1 is a possible D gene (6 bases). This CDR3 is 14 amino acids long. The V and J ends lost 5 bases and 5 bases respectively, with 15 bases between them. CDR1 SGHTA and CDR2 FQGNSA come from the germline V gene. The CDR3 region is CASSGVGGRTEAFF. The CDR3 DNA reads TGTGCCAGCAGCGGAGTGGGGGGCCGGACTGAAGCTTTCTTT.

V and J are TRBV20-1 and TRBJ1-3; unclear D gene. Germline CDR1 is DFQATT and CDR2 is SNEGSKA (reference sequence). There are 15 residues in the CDR3. Trimming took off 0 bases at V and 4 bases at J, with 13 bases between the two ends. The CDR3 region is CSARDRPLRGNTIYF. As DNA, the CDR3 is TGCAGTGCTAGAGATCGGCCTCTACGCGGAAACACCATATATTTT.

The J gene is TRBJ2-2, the V gene TRBV18; the match to TRBD1 covers 7 bases. This CDR3 has 15 amino acids. Germline loops: CDR1 KGHSH, CDR2 LQKENI. V lost 6 bases to trimming and J lost 5 bases; unmatched junction nucleotides: 9. The CDR3 region is CASSPDRVGTGELFF. The DNA of the CDR3 is TGTGCCAGCTCGCCAGACAGGGTCGGGACCGGGGAGCTGTTTTTT.

This clonotype was counted ten times or more. The chain joins TRBV5-6 to TRBJ2-7; TRBD2 matches at 9 bases. The germline V gene has CDR1 SGHDT and CDR2 YYEEEE. V lost 2 bases and J lost 2; bases outside the gene matches: 2. The CDR3 consists of 14 residues. The CDR3 sequence is CASSFGGRAYEQYF. For the CDR3, the DNA is TGTGCCAGCAGCTTCGGCGGGAGGGCCTACGAGCAGTACTTC.

V usage is TRBV28 and J usage is TRBJ1-1; TRBD1 matches at 11 bases. V was clipped by 8 bases and J by 1 base; unmatched bases: 9. This CDR3 has 16 residues. Germline CDR1 and CDR2: MDHEN and SYDVKM. Written as DNA, the CDR3 is TGTGCCAGCGGCCGCCCGGGACAGGGGGGGAACACTGAAGCTTTCTTT. It encodes CASGRPGQGGNTEAFF.

In its sample, this clonotype was seen many times. V is TRBV20-1 and J is TRBJ1-2, with 9 bases fitting TRBD1. The CDR3 contains 13 residues. The junction had 10 bases not matched to a gene; V was cut back by 7 bases and J by 7 bases. Germline assignment: CDR1 DFQATT and CDR2 SNEGSKA (reference sequence). The CDR3 reads CSVPGQGARGYTF. The CDR3 bases are TGCAGTGTTCCGGGACAGGGCGCTCGTGGCTACACCTTC.

The sample holds many counts of this clonotype. The chain couples TRBV28 to TRBJ2-7, with TRBD1 matching 9 bases. The CDR3 is made up of 14 amino acids. The trim removed 1 base at V and 6 bases at J, leaving 4 bases unmatched. From germline, CDR1 is MDHEN and CDR2 SYDVKM. The CDR3 DNA reads as TGTGCCAGCAGTTTATCTTGGACAGGGGTCGAGCAGTACTTC. It specifies CASSLSWTGVEQYF.

This clonotype was observed at least ten times. The chain joins TRBV28 to TRBJ2-3, with 15 bases fitting TRBD2. The CDR3 runs to 20 residues. CDR1 and CDR2 (germline): MDHEN, SYDVKM. V was pared by 4 bases and J by 6 bases, with 17 bases of the junction left unmatched. CDR3 in DNA: TGTGCCAGCAGTTATAGGGGACTAGCGGGAGGCCGACGTGTGTCCGATACGCAGTATTTT. Its translation: CASSYRGLAGGRRVSDTQYF.